This entry concerns a single TCR beta chain. Its antigen target is currently unknown. Base qualities are not provided; no much larger clone lies one nucleotide away. Ophthalmopathy patients were characterized by moderately to severely active disease, a Clinical Activity Score of at least 3, a NOSPECS grade of at least 4, and a disease duration under 3 months. Patients were excluded if they had other autoimmune diseases, uncontrolled infections, pregnancy or lactation. Clinical symptoms, serum thyroxine, TRAb, thyroid ultrasound and orbital computed tomography formed the basis of the diagnosis. PBMCs were isolated from about 9.1 ml of fresh peripheral blood by Ficoll-Paque density gradient centrifugation. Trizol reagent was used to extract the total RNA, and its quality was then checked on an Agilent 2100 Bioanalyzer. This sample is part of a study of Graves' ophthalmopathy and Graves' hyperthyroidism listed by TCRdb under 2018. With regard to the full study: Peripheral blood samples were taken at the time of initial diagnosis, before any treatment was given. In total, around 140 blood samples were TCR-sequenced: around 42 ophthalmopathy, about 75 hyperthyroidism and approximately 17 hyperthyroidism-to-ophthalmopathy patients. To explore V-J signatures that distinguish ophthalmopathy from hyperthyroidism, a discovery set of about a hundred patients was enrolled, made up of around 40 with ophthalmopathy and some 56 with stable hyperthyroidism. The study used signatures of the TCR beta repertoire to tell Graves' ophthalmopathy apart from Graves' hyperthyroidism and to predict which patients would progress to ophthalmopathy. The approximately 98 discovery patients were randomly divided into training and test sets at a 7:3 ratio. Following sampling, methimazole starting at 30 mg daily was administered to hyperthyroidism patients, and high-dose intravenous methylprednisolone was administered to ophthalmopathy patients. T-cell repertoires of thyroid tissue and blood were compared in six hyperthyroidism patients. The independent validation cohort included 18 hyperthyroidism patients plus 17 patients who later progressed from hyperthyroidism to ophthalmopathy. General study outcomes and caveats: No statistical method was used to set the sample size in advance, and the investigators knew which group each participant was assigned to. Among expanded thyroid clonotypes with frequency above 0.001, most also showed up in blood, which suggests that blood repertoires may reflect the thyroid immune response. The 13-signature model separated ophthalmopathy from stable hyperthyroidism with 85% to 90% sensitivity and approximately 83% specificity in cross-validation, and 80%/75% in the test set. In validation, the model predicted ophthalmopathy progression with 55% to 71% sensitivity and less than 80% specificity; 12 predicted patients were CT-confirmed with GO in a median of approximately 6.5 months.

The germline ends are 20 bases apart after V is trimmed by 6 bases and J by 3 bases. For CDR1 and CDR2, the germline V gene lists MNHNS and SASEGT. Reading from cysteine to phenylalanine, the CDR3 counts 16 amino acids. The sequence is cut down to CDR3 DNA, 48 bases in frame from base 1. For repertoire sequencing, the TCR beta CDR3 regions were amplified from RNA transcripts. A first-round RT-PCR used HTBI primers with the Qiagen OneStep RT-PCR kit, followed by a second-round multiplex PCR, size selection and purification. Libraries were sequenced paired-end with 100 bp reads on an Illumina HiSeq2000. On the study's bioinformatics: SOAPnuke was used to process the reads, throwing out any read that had adapters, had uncalled bases, had a mean Phred below 15, or lacked an exact constant-primer or identifier match. COPE v1.2.5 was used to merge the high-quality paired reads. Each unique nucleotide sequence was treated as a clonotype, and MiTCR v1.1 was used to align the clonotypes to the IMGT TRB V, D and J references. Only V-J combinations with frequency above 0.0001 were analysed, covering approximately 99% of repertoires. For each V-J combination, a TCR clonal expansion and chaos score was defined as F50 clonal expansion divided by the chaos observed in the TCRdist matrix. Features were reduced by Welch's t-statistics and random forest to 10 to 15 V-J combinations, which fed a naive Bayes classifier. The similarity between thyroid and blood repertoires was quantified using the Morisita-Horn index. Using fastp trimming at Q25 and MiXCR clonotype assembly, TCRdb reanalyzed the public sequencing data and kept in-frame beta chains. Each entry merges the rows of one CDR3 protein and shows their most common DNA and genes. The V and J calls shown here were made by TCRdb, not taken from the authors' results. Within this sample are 150,000 to 200,000 distinct CDR3 sequences, with under 45% of them counted one time only. The ten biggest clones cover around 9.3% of the sample.

The chain is assembled from TRBV6-1 and TRBJ2-5; TRBD2 is perhaps the D gene, given 6 matching bases. Material for sequencing was peripheral blood. The source is a man between 25 and 39 years old with Graves' ophthalmopathy. Donor details come from another sample of the same person, matched by shared clones. The nucleotide sequence is given as TGTGCCAGCAGCAATGGGGACTTAACCCGAAAAGAGACCCAGTACTTC. Translation gives CASSNGDLTRKETQYF.